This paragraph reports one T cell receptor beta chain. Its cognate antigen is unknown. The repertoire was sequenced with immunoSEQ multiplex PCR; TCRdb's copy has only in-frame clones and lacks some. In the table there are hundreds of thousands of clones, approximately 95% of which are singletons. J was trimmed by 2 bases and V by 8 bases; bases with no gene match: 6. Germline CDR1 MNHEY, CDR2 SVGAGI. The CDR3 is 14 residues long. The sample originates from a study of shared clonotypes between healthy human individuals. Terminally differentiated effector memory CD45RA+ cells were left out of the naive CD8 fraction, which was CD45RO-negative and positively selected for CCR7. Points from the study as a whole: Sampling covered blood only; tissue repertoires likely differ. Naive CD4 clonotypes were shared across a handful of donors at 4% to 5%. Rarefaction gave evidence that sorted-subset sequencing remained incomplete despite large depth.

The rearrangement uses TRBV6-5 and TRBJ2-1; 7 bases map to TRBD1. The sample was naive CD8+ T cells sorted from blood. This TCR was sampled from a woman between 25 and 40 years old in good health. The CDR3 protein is CASSAGTAYNEQFF. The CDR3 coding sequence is TGTGCCAGCTCCGCCGGGACAGCCTACAATGAGCAGTTCTTC.